What follows are 30 T cell receptor beta chains derived from one specimen sequenced in a study of Graves' ophthalmopathy and Graves' hyperthyroidism (dated by TCRdb to between 2018 and 2020). Instrument on record: Illumina HiSeq 2000. For repertoire sequencing, the TCR beta CDR3 regions were amplified from RNA transcripts. The first round was an RT-PCR using HTBI primers with the Qiagen OneStep RT-PCR kit, and this first round was followed by a second-round multiplex PCR, then size selection and purification. In TCRdb, the public reads were trimmed at Q25 with fastp and aligned with MiXCR, with productive beta chains retained. Merged by CDR3 protein, the rows form single entries marked with the most common genes and DNA. This sample lists 600,000 to 650,000 distinct CDR3 sequences; about 20% were detected once. Roughly 7.4% of the sample comes from the top ten. Sample: peripheral blood. Receptor source: a woman aged 18 to 35 with stable Graves' hyperthyroidism. Some clones in this sample may be carry-over from other donors' samples. Donor details come from another sample of the same person, matched by shared clones.

The J gene is TRBJ2-7, the V gene TRBV4-1; 9 bases fit TRBD1. Germline CDR1 and CDR2: MGHRA and YSYEKL. The CDR3 loop spans 16 amino acids. V dropped 4 bases and J dropped 1; count of bases not matched to a gene: 8. CDR3 nucleotide sequence: TGCGCCAGCAGCCCGAGTATGGGACAGGGATCCTACGAGCAGTACTTC. Its translation: CASSPSMGQGSYEQYF.

This clonotype showed up many times. J is TRBJ2-7 and V is TRBV7-2; 9 positions match TRBD1. CDR3 length: 14 amino acids. The ends lost 4 bases at V and 4 bases at J; junction bases unmatched: 5. The V gene's germline CDR1 is SGHTA and CDR2 FQGNSA. The CDR3 DNA follows: TGTGCCAGCAGCTCTAGGACAGGGGAGTACGAGCAGTACTTC. It codes for CASSSRTGEYEQYF.

The sample holds many counts of this clonotype. Here the CDR3 DNA reads TGTGCCAGCAGTTTGCCTCATGGGGCTGGACGCGAGCAGTACTTC. It codes for CASSLPHGAGREQYF. The rearrangement links TRBV28 to TRBJ2-7; tentative D call: TRBD1 (5 bases). With 3 bases removed from V and 6 bases from J, the gap between germline ends came to 18 bases. Germline V CDR1 and CDR2: MDHEN, SYDVKM. The CDR3 loop spans 15 amino acids.

V usage is TRBV27 and J usage is TRBJ2-5; D is uncertain. Trimming took off 5 bases at V and 2 bases at J, with 9 bases between the two ends. The V gene's germline CDR1 is MNHEY and CDR2 SMNVEV (reference sequence). The CDR3 consists of 13 residues. The CDR3 nucleotides are TGTGCCAGCAGTCGTGTCATACAAGAGACCCAGTACTTC. Its protein product is CASSRVIQETQYF.

This clonotype came up many times. CDR3 protein: CASSSTNLDTEAFF. The CDR3 DNA sequence: TGTGCCAGCAGTTCGACCAACTTGGACACTGAAGCTTTCTTT. The chain employs TRBV27 and TRBJ1-1; D ambiguous. There are 14 residues in the CDR3. CDR1 and CDR2 from the germline V gene are MNHEY and SMNVEV (reference sequence). Trimming took off 4 bases at V and 3 bases at J, with 12 bases between the two ends.

The table lists this clonotype with many counts. The chain uses TRBV13 and TRBJ1-1; 7 nucleotides line up with TRBD1. The CDR3 is 15 residues long. Germline CDR1 and CDR2: PRHDT and FYEKMQ (reference sequence). The trim removed 5 bases at V and 1 base at J, leaving 7 bases unmatched. The CDR3 is CASSVRQGTNTEAFF. CDR3 DNA sequence: TGTGCCAGCAGCGTAAGACAGGGTACGAACACTGAAGCTTTCTTT.

This clonotype showed up many times. V and J are TRBV7-2 and TRBJ1-1, with D possibly being TRBD1 (5 bases). Trimming took 5 bases from V and 4 from J, leaving 11 bases between them. CDR3 size: 13 residues. Germline V CDR1 and CDR2: SGHTA, FQGNSA. The CDR3 DNA reads TGTGCCAGCAGCAGTCTGGGGGGCACTGAAGCTTTCTTT. This translates into CASSSLGGTEAFF.

There are many counts of this clonotype. The chain joins TRBV15 to TRBJ1-5; D may be TRBD1 (6 bases). The CDR3 extends over 18 amino acids. CDR1 is LNHNV, CDR2 YYDKDF, per germline (reference sequence). V was shortened by 0 bases and J by 7 bases, with 22 bases between the two germline ends. CDR3: CATSREGPWGPRGQPQHF. CDR3 coding DNA: TGTGCCACCAGCAGAGAGGGACCTTGGGGGCCCCGGGGCCAGCCCCAGCATTTT.

The table lists this clonotype with many counts. V gene TRBV6-2 or TRBV6-3 combines with J gene TRBJ2-7; 9 nucleotides agree with TRBD1. With 5 bases clipped from V and 0 bases from J, the junction kept 11 bases outside the gene matches. Germline lookup yields CDR1 MNHEY and CDR2 SVGEGT. This CDR3 is 17 amino acids long. CDR3 region: CASSVYPGQGSSYEQYF. The CDR3 nucleotides are TGTGCCAGCAGTGTTTACCCGGGACAGGGAAGCTCCTACGAGCAGTACTTC.

This clonotype was observed a few times. The genes are TRBV2 and TRBJ2-5, with TRBD1 as a possible D gene (6 bases). The CDR3 length is 13 residues. Germline V gene lookup returns CDR1 SNHLY and CDR2 FYNNEI. The V gene lost 4 bases and the J gene lost 5 bases, with 11 bases spanning the gap. The CDR3 DNA reads TGTGCCAGCAGTGTTGAGGGGGAGGAGACCCAGTACTTC. This gives the protein CASSVEGEETQYF.

The rearrangement joins TRBV6-4 to TRBJ2-5, with 8 bases aligning to TRBD1. V lost 3 bases and J lost 1; bases outside the gene matches: 4. Germline V lookup: CDR1 MRHNA, CDR2 SNTAGT. This CDR3 is 15 amino acids long. The CDR3 protein is CASSEGTGFQETQYF. The CDR3, as DNA: TGTGCCAGCAGTGAAGGGACAGGATTCCAAGAGACCCAGTACTTC.

The chain has TRBV7-9 and TRBJ1-2; 10 nucleotides agree with TRBD1. Trimming took 3 bases from V and 7 from J; bases not matched to a gene: 5. Germline V lookup: CDR1 SEHNR, CDR2 FQNEAQ (reference sequence). This CDR3 contains 14 residues. CDR3 sequence: CASSFGQGVGGYTF. The CDR3 region has the DNA TGTGCCAGCAGCTTCGGACAGGGGGTTGGTGGCTACACCTTC.

This clonotype was observed at least ten times. V usage is TRBV24-1 and J usage is TRBJ1-2; perhaps TRBD1 as D (6 bases). The CDR3 runs 16 residues. V was pared by 2 bases and J by 8 bases, with 20 bases between. CDR1 KGHDR and CDR2 SFDVKD come from the germline V gene. Here the CDR3 reads CATSDSGMQGIRGYTF. The DNA of the CDR3 is TGTGCCACCAGTGATTCCGGAATGCAGGGGATTAGAGGCTACACCTTC.

The chain is built from TRBV15 and TRBJ2-7, with D perhaps matching TRBD1 or TRBD2 (6 bases each). Germline V lookup: CDR1 LNHNV, CDR2 YYDKDF (reference sequence). The CDR3 length is 15 residues. Trimming took off 0 bases at V and 6 bases at J, with 15 bases between the two ends. CDR3 protein: CATSRDQQGGGEQYV. As DNA, the CDR3 is TGTGCCACCAGCAGAGATCAACAGGGAGGAGGCGAGCAGTACGTC.

This clonotype was observed at least ten times. This rearrangement joins TRBV6-5 to TRBJ1-1, with a tentative D call TRBD1 (5 bases). V was shortened by 0 bases and J by 0 bases, with 11 bases between the two germline ends. The germline gives CDR1 MNHEY, CDR2 SVGAGI. The length of the CDR3 is 16 residues. The CDR3 nucleotides are TGTGCCAGCAGTTACTCGATGGGGGGAATGAACACTGAAGCTTTCTTT. This translates into CASSYSMGGMNTEAFF.

This clonotype was seen a few times. The chain links TRBV4-1 to TRBJ1-1, with TRBD1 identical over 8 bases. Losses at the gene ends were 3 bases for V and 0 bases for J; bases not matched to a gene: 9. CDR1 MGHRA and CDR2 YSYEKL come from the germline V gene. The CDR3 runs to 17 residues. The CDR3 coding sequence is TGCGCCAGCAGCCATCTTTCCGGACAGGGAATGAACACTGAAGCTTTCTTT. Protein: CASSHLSGQGMNTEAFF.

This sequence joins TRBV6-1 and TRBJ2-2, with 10 positions matching TRBD1. This CDR3 is 15 amino acids long. The V gene's germline CDR1 is MNHNS and CDR2 SASEGT. The junction had 6 bases not matched to a gene; V was cut back by 5 bases and J by 6 bases. The CDR3 DNA reads TGTGCCAGCAGTCGGGACAGGGGATGGGCCGGGGAGCTGTTTTTT. Translation: CASSRDRGWAGELFF.

As for this clonotype: The final CDR3 position lacks the conserved phenylalanine or tryptophan, pointing to a likely read error. The V gene is TRBV6-2 or TRBV6-3, the J gene TRBJ2-5; D possibly corresponds to TRBD1 (6 bases). The CDR3 loop spans 15 amino acids. Per germline, CDR1 MNHEY and CDR2 SVGEGT. V lost 1 base, J lost 4 bases, and 13 bases lay in between. The CDR3 DNA reads TGTGCCAGCAGTTACTATTCTAGCAGGGGAGAGACCCAGTACCTC. Protein: CASSYYSSRGETQYL.

This clonotype was seen at least ten times. The rearrangement uses TRBV11-1 and TRBJ1-2; D is uncertain. V was pared by 0 bases and J by 6 bases, with 17 bases between. There are 16 residues in the CDR3. Germline V gives CDR1 SGHAT, CDR2 FQDESV (reference sequence). The CDR3 DNA is TGTGCCAGCAGCTTAGCGCCTCGGGGTTGGGAGGATGGCTACACCTTC. This translates into CASSLAPRGWEDGYTF.

This clonotype was counted many times. The chain has TRBV11-2 and TRBJ2-5, with D uncertain. V was shortened by 4 bases and J by 1 base, with 7 bases between the two germline ends. Germline loops: CDR1 SGHAT, CDR2 FQNNGV. The length of the CDR3 is 13 residues. The CDR3 protein is CASSSSPQETQYF. As DNA, the CDR3 is TGTGCCAGCAGCTCAAGCCCCCAAGAGACCCAGTACTTC.

The CDR3 loop is CSARAFGQAGNQPQHF. CDR3 nucleotide sequence: TGCAGTGCTAGAGCGTTTGGGCAGGCTGGAAATCAGCCCCAGCATTTT. This chain uses TRBV20-1 with TRBJ1-5; D ambiguous. The CDR3 contains 16 residues. Germline V gives CDR1 DFQATT, CDR2 SNEGSKA (reference sequence). The ends were cut back, 1 base at V and 4 bases at J, with 17 bases in the middle.

This clonotype came up many times. The chain combines TRBV12-3 or TRBV12-4 with TRBJ1-5, with TRBD1 matching 8 bases. V lost 5 bases and J lost 4; bases outside the gene matches: 7. There are 15 residues in the CDR3. The CDR3 bases are TGTGCCAGCAGTCCCACGACAGGGGCTAATCAGCCCCAGCATTTT. Its translation: CASSPTTGANQPQHF.

In this sample, this clonotype turned up many times. This chain links TRBV27 with TRBJ2-5; D call uncertain. CDR1 MNHEY and CDR2 SMNVEV come from the germline V gene (reference sequence). The CDR3 loop spans 11 amino acids. V was pared by 3 bases and J by 5 bases, with 4 bases between. CDR3 loop: CASSLMETQYF. CDR3 in DNA: TGTGCCAGCAGTTTGATGGAGACCCAGTACTTC.

This clonotype was recorded at least ten times. The V and J genes are TRBV12-5 and TRBJ1-1; D remains unclear. V was clipped by 2 bases and J by 2 bases, with 0 bases between them. The V gene's germline CDR1 is LGHNT and CDR2 FRNRAP. The CDR3 totals 11 residues. The CDR3 reads CASGLNTEAFF. The DNA for the CDR3 is TGTGCTAGTGGTTTGAACACTGAAGCTTTCTTT.

V and J are TRBV2 and TRBJ2-2; TRBD2 matches at 8 bases. This CDR3 has 16 amino acids. Germline trimming cut 4 bases from V and 4 bases from J; bases unmatched to any gene: 8. CDR1 and CDR2 (germline): SNHLY, FYNNEI. The chain's CDR3 is CASSAGTSLGTGELFF. Written as DNA, the CDR3 is TGTGCCAGCAGTGCCGGGACTAGTCTTGGCACCGGGGAGCTGTTTTTT.

This clonotype occurred many times. The chain is built from TRBV6-1 and TRBJ1-2; D is possibly TRBD1 (6 bases). The CDR3 spans 15 residues. Trimming took off 6 bases at V and 6 bases at J, with 20 bases between the two ends. Germline values: CDR1 MNHNS, CDR2 SASEGT. The CDR3 loop reads CASRLNRDILNGYTF. The CDR3, as DNA: TGTGCCAGCAGACTCAACCGGGACATTTTAAATGGCTACACCTTC.

This clonotype was seen repeatedly, ten times or more. This sequence joins TRBV19 and TRBJ1-1; possibly TRBD1 for D (6 bases). V was cut by 6 bases and J by 4 bases, with 15 bases left in between. The CDR3 spans 14 residues. From germline, CDR1 is LNHDA and CDR2 SQIVND (reference sequence). CDR3 sequence: CASRPGGAGTEAFF. CDR3 nucleotides: TGTGCCAGTAGGCCGGGGGGCGCGGGCACTGAAGCTTTCTTT.

This clonotype was seen at least ten times. The chain combines TRBV2 with TRBJ2-5; no definite D call. Trimming took off 2 bases at V and 1 base at J, with 8 bases between the two ends. The CDR3 loop spans 14 amino acids. Germline V CDR1 and CDR2: SNHLY, FYNNEI. CDR3 nucleotide sequence: TGTGCCAGCAGTGAAACGACTTTCCAAGAGACCCAGTACTTC. As protein: CASSETTFQETQYF.

This clonotype was observed a few times. J is TRBJ1-1 and V is TRBV6-5; no reliable D call. V was trimmed by 2 bases and J by 4 bases, leaving 8 bases between them. Germline-derived CDR1 and CDR2 are MNHEY and SVGAGI. The CDR3 is 13 residues long. The CDR3 bases are TGTGCCAGCAGTTACAAAGAGTTCACTGAAGCTTTCTTT. This encodes CASSYKEFTEAFF.

The chain employs TRBV12-3 or TRBV12-4 and TRBJ2-7; 7 positions match TRBD1. The CDR3 length is 15 residues. J gave up 3 bases and V 8 bases, and 13 bases lay outside the gene matches. The CDR3 loop is CASRPGAGGGYEQYF. The CDR3, as DNA: TGTGCCAGCCGCCCCGGGGCAGGGGGTGGCTACGAGCAGTACTTC.